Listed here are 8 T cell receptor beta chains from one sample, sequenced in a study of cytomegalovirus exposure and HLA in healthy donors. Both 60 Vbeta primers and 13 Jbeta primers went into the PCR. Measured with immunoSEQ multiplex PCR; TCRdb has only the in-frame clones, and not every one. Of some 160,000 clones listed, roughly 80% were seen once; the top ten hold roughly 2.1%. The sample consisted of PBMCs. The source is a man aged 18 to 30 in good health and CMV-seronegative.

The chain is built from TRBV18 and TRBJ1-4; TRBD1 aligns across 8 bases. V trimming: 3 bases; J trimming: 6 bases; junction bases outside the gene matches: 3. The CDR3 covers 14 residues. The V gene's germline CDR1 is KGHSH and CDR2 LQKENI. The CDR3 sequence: CASSPQGAHEKLFF. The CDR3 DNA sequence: TGTGCCAGCTCACCTCAGGGGGCTCATGAAAAACTGTTTTTT.

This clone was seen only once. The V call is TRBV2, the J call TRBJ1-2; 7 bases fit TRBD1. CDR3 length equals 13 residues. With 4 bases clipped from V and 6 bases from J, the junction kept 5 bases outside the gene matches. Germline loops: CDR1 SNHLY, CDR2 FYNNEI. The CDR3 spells CASSAQGGDGYTF. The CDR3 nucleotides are TGTGCCAGCAGTGCTCAAGGGGGCGATGGCTACACCTTC.

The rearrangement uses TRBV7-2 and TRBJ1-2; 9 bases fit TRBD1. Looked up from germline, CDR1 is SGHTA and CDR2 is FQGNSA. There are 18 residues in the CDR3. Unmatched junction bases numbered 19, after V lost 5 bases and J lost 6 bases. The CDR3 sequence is CASSQGGTGMMGRDGYTF. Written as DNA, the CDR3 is TGTGCCAGCAGCCAAGGCGGGACAGGGATGATGGGTAGGGATGGCTACACCTTC.

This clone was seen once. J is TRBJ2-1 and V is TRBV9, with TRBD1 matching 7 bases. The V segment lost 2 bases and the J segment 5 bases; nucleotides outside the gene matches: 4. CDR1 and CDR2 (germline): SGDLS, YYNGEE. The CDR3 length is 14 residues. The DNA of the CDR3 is TGTGCCAGCAGCGTCCTAGGGGGCCACAATGAGCAGTTCTTC. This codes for CASSVLGGHNEQFF.

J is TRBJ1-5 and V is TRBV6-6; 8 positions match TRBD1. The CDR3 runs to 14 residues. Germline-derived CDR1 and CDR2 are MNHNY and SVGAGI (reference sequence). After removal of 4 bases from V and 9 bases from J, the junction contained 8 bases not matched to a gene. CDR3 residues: CASSSTGGSTPQHF. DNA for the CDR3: TGTGCCAGCAGTTCTACAGGGGGAAGTACGCCCCAGCATTTT.

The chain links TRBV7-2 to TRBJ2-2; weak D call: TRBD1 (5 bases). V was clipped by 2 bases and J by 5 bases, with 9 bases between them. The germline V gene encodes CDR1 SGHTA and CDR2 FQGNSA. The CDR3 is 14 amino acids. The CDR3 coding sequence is TGTGCCAGCAGCTTACGGACACGTACCGGGGAGCTGTTTTTT. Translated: CASSLRTRTGELFF.

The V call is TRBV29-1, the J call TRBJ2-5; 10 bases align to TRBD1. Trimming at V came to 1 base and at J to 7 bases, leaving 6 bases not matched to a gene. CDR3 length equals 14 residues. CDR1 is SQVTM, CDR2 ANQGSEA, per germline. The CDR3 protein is CSVEGPGQGWTQYF. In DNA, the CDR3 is TGCAGCGTTGAAGGCCCGGGACAGGGGTGGACCCAGTACTTC.

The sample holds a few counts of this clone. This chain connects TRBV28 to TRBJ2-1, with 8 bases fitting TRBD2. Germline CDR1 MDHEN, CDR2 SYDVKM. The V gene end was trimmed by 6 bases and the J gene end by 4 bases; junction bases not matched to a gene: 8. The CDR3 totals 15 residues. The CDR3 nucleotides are TGTGCCAGCAGCAGCCGGGAGGGCCCTTACAATGAGCAGTTCTTC. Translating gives CASSSREGPYNEQFF.